Listed below are T cell receptor beta chains from one sample, sequenced in a study of tumor and adjacent non-tumor tissue in lung cancer. TCRdb recomputed calls from the multiplex PCR reads with MiXCR, one row per CDR3 protein. The table has 81,000 or so distinct CDR3 sequences, approximately 78% seen once. Sequencing used distant non-tumor lung tissue. These receptors were collected from a man in his sixties with non-small cell lung cancer. Each CDR3 is given with its conserved first and last residue. The D gene is left open where the match is weak. Rows may omit the clone size; those that give it use once, few, many or a size class.

>-|TRBJ1-1|-|TRBV11-2|14
TGTGCCAGCAGCTTGCTAATCCTGGGAACTGAAGCTTCCTTT
CASSLLILGTEASF
>-|TRBJ2-7|-|TRBV6-5|16
TGTGCCATCAGTTACTCGTCTAGCTGGGTCACCTACGAGCAGTACTTC
CAISYSSSWVTYEQYF
>TRBD2|TRBJ2-1|-|TRBV30|21
TGTGTCTGGAGCCTCCTAGGTAGCTGGCTAGCGGGATCGAGCTCCTACAATGAGCAGTTCTTC
CVWSLLGSWLAGSSSYNEQFF
>-|TRBJ2-5|-|TRBV6-5|14
TGTACCAGCAATGATACCGGGACCGCGGGGGCCCAGAACTTC
CTSNDTGTAGAQNF
>-|TRBJ2-5|-|TRBV11-1|13
TGTGCCAGCAGCTTAGTGACCCGGGAGACCCAGTACTTC
CASSLVTRETQYF
>-|TRBJ2-1|-|TRBV11-2|13
TGTGCCAGCAGCTGGGCAGGGAGCAATGAGCAGTTCTTC
CASSWAGSNEQFF
>-|TRBJ2-1|once|TRBV6-6|13
TGTGCCAGCAGCTACTTGGAGGGACCGGGGCTTATCTTC
CASSYLEGPGLIF
>-|TRBJ2-5|-|TRBV4-2|15
TGTGCCAGCAGCCAAGTTACGGATGGACAAGAGACCCGGTACTTC
CASSQVTDGQETRYF
>-|TRBJ2-5|-|TRBV11-2|14
TGTGCCAGCAGCTCTGTACAGGTCCAAGTTACCCAGTACTTC
CASSSVQVQVTQYF
>TRBD1|TRBJ1-5|-|TRBV6-1|18
TGTGCCAGCAGTGTCGGTCCCTGGACAGGGTATAGTAATCAGCCCCAGGATTTT
CASSVGPWTGYSNQPQDF
>-|TRBJ2-1|-|TRBV12-5|16
TGTGCAAGTGGTAGTGTTGGACAGAATTTTTACAATGAGCAGTTCTTC
CASGSVGQNFYNEQFF
>TRBD2|TRBJ2-3|once|TRBV4-2|16
TGTGCCAGCATCCCTCCTAGCGGGGGCCAAACAGATACGCAGAATTTT
CASIPPSGGQTDTQNF
>-|TRBJ2-1|-|TRBV20-1|15
TGCAGTGCTCGTAGCGAAGGGGCGTCCTACAATGAGCAGTTCTTC
CSARSEGASYNEQFF
>TRBD1|TRBJ2-1|-|TRBV6-1|15
TGTGCCAGGAGCGAAGGGGGCCAGGTGACGAATGAGCAGTTCTTC
CARSEGGQVTNEQFF
>TRBD2|TRBJ2-1|once|TRBV20-1|18
TGCAGTGCTCCCTCTCCGGGACTAGCGGGAGGCTCCTACAATAAACAGTTCTTC
CSAPSPGLAGGSYNKQFF
>-|TRBJ1-1|-|TRBV11-2|14
TGTGTCAGCAGCTTGACAGGAAGAGGGACTGTAGCTTTCTTT
CVSSLTGRGTVAFF
>-|TRBJ2-1|once|TRBV6-1|15
TGTGCCAGCAGTGCGGACCCAGGAGCCTACAATGAGCAGTTCTTC
CASSADPGAYNEQFF
>-|TRBJ2-5|-|TRBV5-4|14
TGTGTCAGCAGGGTTGACTTGTACCAAGAGACCCACTACTTC
CVSRVDLYQETHYF
>TRBD2|TRBJ2-1|few|TRBV28|16
TGTGCCAGCAGTTTAGGCGGGGGGGCCGGCTACAATGAGCAGTTCTTC
CASSLGGGAGYNEQFF
>-|TRBJ2-5|-|TRBV6-1|17
TGTGTCAGCAGTTCGCGACTAGAGGGGGCCTCCCAAGAGACCCAGTACTTC
CVSSSRLEGASQETQYF
>-|TRBJ2-2|many|TRBV6-5|15
TGTGCCAGCAGTTACTCGACAGTTAACACCGGGGAGCTGTTTTTT
CASSYSTVNTGELFF
>TRBD1|TRBJ2-7|-|TRBV20-1|14
TGCAGTGTTAGCCCAGGACAGGGGGCATACGTGCAGTACTTC
CSVSPGQGAYVQYF
>-|TRBJ2-6|-|TRBV6-5|17
TGTACCAGCAGCCTAGCGTGGGCCAGCTCTGGGGCCAACGTCCTGACTTTC
CTSSLAWASSGANVLTF